This T cell receptor beta chain is from a study of cytomegalovirus exposure and HLA in healthy donors. Study results and limitations: The study put some 150 TCR beta chains on its list as cytomegalovirus-associated. Reports credit the classifier with highly specific, highly sensitive diagnosis of cytomegalovirus status.

Regarding this clone: Its antigen remains unidentified.

The assay was immunoSEQ multiplex PCR, and TCRdb's table has in-frame clones only and misses some. The sample consists of 200,000 to 250,000 clones, over 65% of them appearing once. CDR3 size: 14 residues. Between the trimmed V and J ends, which lost 4 bases and 7 bases, there was a span of 13 bases. Germline V gene sequence: CDR1 SGHAT, CDR2 FQNNGV. Sequences were obtained from PBMCs. The receptor was isolated from a woman between 18 and 30 years old in good health and CMV-seronegative. The chain combines TRBV11-2 with TRBJ1-4; D gene ambiguous. The CDR3 here is CASSSGRAAEKLFF. The CDR3 bases are TGTGCCAGCAGCTCCGGGAGGGCGGCTGAAAAACTGTTTTTT.